The subject of this entry is one T cell receptor (beta chain). This sample stems from a study of identical twins. Each CDR3 protein gets one entry after TCRdb re-called the 5' RACE reads with MiXCR. The repertoire holds about 730,000 distinct CDR3 sequences, with 21% as singletons. CDR3 length: 15 amino acids. Trimming stripped 0 bases from V and 5 bases from J, with 11 bases between. Germline CDR1 SGDLS, CDR2 YYNGEE. A further study also used this sample, focusing on T cells expressing NK-cell markers.

Source material: PBMCs. The sequence was obtained from a woman aged 18-35 years in good health. The chain joins TRBV9 to TRBJ2-2; TRBD1 might be the D (5 bases). The CDR3 sequence is CASSVGTGFTGELFF. The CDR3 DNA is TGTGCCAGCAGCGTAGGCACAGGATTTACCGGGGAGCTGTTTTTT.